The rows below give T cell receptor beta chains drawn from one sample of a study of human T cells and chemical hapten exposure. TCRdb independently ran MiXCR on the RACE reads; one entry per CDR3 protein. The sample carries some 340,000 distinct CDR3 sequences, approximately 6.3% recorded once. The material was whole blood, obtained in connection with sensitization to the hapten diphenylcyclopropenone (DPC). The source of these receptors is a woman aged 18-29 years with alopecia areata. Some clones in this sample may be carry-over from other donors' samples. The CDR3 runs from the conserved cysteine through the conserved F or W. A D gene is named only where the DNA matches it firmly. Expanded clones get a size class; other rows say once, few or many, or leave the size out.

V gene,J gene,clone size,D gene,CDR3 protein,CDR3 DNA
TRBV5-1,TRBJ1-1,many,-,CASSFVDRTNTEAFF,TGCGCCAGCAGCTTCGTAGACAGGACTAACACTGAAGCTTTCTTT
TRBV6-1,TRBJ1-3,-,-,CASSAKSGNTIYF,TGTGCCAGCAGTGCTAAATCTGGAAACACCATATATTTT
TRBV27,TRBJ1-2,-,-,CASSSRGWGHGYTF,TGTGCCAGCAGTTCCAGAGGCTGGGGGCATGGCTACACCTTC
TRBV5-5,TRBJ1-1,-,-,CASSLGPPTGFAEAFF,TGTGCCAGCAGCTTGGGGCCCCCAACAGGGTTCGCTGAAGCTTTCTTT
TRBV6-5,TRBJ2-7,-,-,CASSYSPAISYEQYF,TGTGCCAGCAGTTACTCGCCAGCAATCTCCTACGAGCAGTACTTC
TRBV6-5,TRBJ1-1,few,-,CASSYSDSFNTEAFF,TGTGCCAGCAGTTACTCTGACAGCTTCAACACTGAAGCTTTCTTT
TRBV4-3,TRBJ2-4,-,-,CASSPLLVAKNIQYF,TGCGCCAGCAGCCCCCTCTTAGTAGCCAAAAACATTCAGTACTTC
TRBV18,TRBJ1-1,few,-,CAVAGSVRNTEAFF,TGTGCCGTGGCAGGGAGTGTCAGGAACACTGAAGCTTTCTTT
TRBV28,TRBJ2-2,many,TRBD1,CASKTTGTDTGELFF,TGTGCCAGTAAAACTACCGGGACAGACACCGGGGAGCTGTTTTTT
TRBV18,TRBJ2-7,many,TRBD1,CASSPKGRDRGLLGPFYEQYF,TGTGCCAGCTCACCAAAGGGCCGGGACAGGGGGCTCTTGGGCCCTTTTTACGAGCAGTACTTC
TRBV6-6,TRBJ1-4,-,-,CASTQPGTDNEKLFF,TGTGCCAGCACCCAACCCGGGACGGATAATGAAAAACTGTTTTTT
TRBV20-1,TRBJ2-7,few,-,CSASSYEQYF,TGCAGTGCTAGTTCCTACGAGCAGTACTTC
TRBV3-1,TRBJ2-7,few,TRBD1,CASSPTGGKDEQYF,TGTGCCAGCAGCCCGACAGGGGGGAAGGACGAGCAGTACTTC
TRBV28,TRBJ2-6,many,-,CASSPGDIFSGANVLTF,TGTGCCAGCTCCCCGGGGGACATCTTCTCTGGGGCCAACGTCCTGACTTTC
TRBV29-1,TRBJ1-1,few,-,CSVEARETEAFF,TGCAGCGTTGAGGCAAGAGAAACTGAAGCTTTCTTT
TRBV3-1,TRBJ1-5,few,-,CASSSQSSGNQPQHF,TGTGCCAGCAGCTCTCAAAGTTCGGGCAATCAGCCCCAGCATTTT
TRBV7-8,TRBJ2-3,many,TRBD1,CASSLRGDSRNTDTQYF,TGTGCCAGCAGCCTCAGAGGGGACAGCAGAAACACAGATACGCAGTATTTT
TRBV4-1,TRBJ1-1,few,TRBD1,CASSQSFPGGKNTEAFF,TGCGCCAGCAGCCAATCCTTCCCAGGGGGGAAGAACACTGAAGCTTTCTTT
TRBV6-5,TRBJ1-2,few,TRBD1,CASRAGTGPYGYTF,TGTGCCAGCAGAGCCGGGACAGGGCCCTATGGCTACACCTTC
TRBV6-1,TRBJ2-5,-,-,CASALSVGETQYF,TGTGCCAGCGCCCTTTCGGTCGGAGAGACCCAGTACTTC
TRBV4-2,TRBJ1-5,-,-,CASSQYGNIAANQPQHF,TGTGCCAGCAGCCAATATGGAAACATAGCCGCTAATCAGCCCCAGCATTTT
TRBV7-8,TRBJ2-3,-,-,CASSFGLGGGTQYF,TGTGCCAGCAGCTTCGGATTAGGGGGAGGTACGCAGTATTTT
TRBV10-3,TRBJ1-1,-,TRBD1,CAISVGQSHSSSEAFF,TGTGCCATCAGCGTGGGACAGTCGCATAGTAGTTCTGAAGCTTTCTTT
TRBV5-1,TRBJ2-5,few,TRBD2,CASSLGLAAKETQYF,TGCGCCAGCAGCTTGGGACTAGCGGCGAAAGAGACCCAGTACTTC
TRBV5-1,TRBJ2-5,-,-,CASMEWGQETQYF,TGCGCCAGCATGGAGTGGGGGCAAGAGACCCAGTACTTC
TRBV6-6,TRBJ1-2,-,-,CASREGANYGYTF,TGTGCCAGCAGAGAGGGAGCTAACTATGGCTACACCTTC
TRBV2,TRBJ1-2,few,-,CASSERGQNYGYTF,TGTGCCAGCAGTGAACGCGGTCAAAACTATGGCTACACCTTC
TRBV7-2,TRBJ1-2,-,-,CASSLDGQGWDGYTF,TGTGCCAGCAGCTTAGATGGCCAGGGATGGGATGGCTACACCTTC
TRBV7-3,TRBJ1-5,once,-,CASSLPGANQPQHF,TGTGCCAGCAGCCTTCCGGGGGCAAATCAGCCCCAGCATTTT
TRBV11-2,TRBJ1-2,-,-,CASSLDTRNYGYTF,TGTGCCAGCAGCTTAGATACGCGGAACTATGGCTACACCTTC
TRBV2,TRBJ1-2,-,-,CASHPGPGGYGYTF,TGTGCCAGCCACCCGGGCCCGGGAGGCTATGGCTACACCTTC
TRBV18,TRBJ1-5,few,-,CASSPEGYQPQHF,TGTGCCAGCTCACCGGAGGGATATCAGCCCCAGCATTTT